This entry features one T cell receptor (beta chain) sequence. This record belongs to a study of cytomegalovirus exposure and HLA in healthy donors. The PCR contained 60 Vbeta and 13 Jbeta primers. The assay was immunoSEQ multiplex PCR, and TCRdb's table has in-frame clones only and misses some. This table has 150,000 to 200,000 clones, 75% to 90% appearing once. The CDR3 has 13 amino acids. Looked up from germline, CDR1 is ENHRY and CDR2 is SYGVKD. V gave up 10 bases and J gave up 2 bases, with 15 bases separating them. Sample: PBMCs. V usage is TRBV10-3 and J usage is TRBJ2-7; maybe TRBD2 (7 bases). The sequence was collected from a male donor in good health and CMV-seropositive. The CDR3 nucleotides are TGTGCCACCGGGGGGCCCCCGACCTACGAGCAGTACTTC. Its translation: CATGGPPTYEQYF.